One sample yielded the 21 T cell receptor beta chains listed below, sequenced in a study of multiple sclerosis patients with progressive multifocal leukoencephalopathy. Specified time point: before natalizumab initiation. Sequencing used immunoSEQ multiplex PCR; TCRdb keeps in-frame clones, though not all of them. The repertoire includes approximately 27,000 clones, around 90% of them detected once, and 1.1% sits in the top ten. Material for sequencing was PBMCs. These TCRs come from a human donor with multiple sclerosis.

CDR3: CASTGRAVQYNEQFF. The CDR3 nucleotides are TGTGCCAGCACCGGAAGGGCGGTCCAATACAATGAGCAGTTCTTC. The chain couples TRBV11-2 to TRBJ2-1, with no clear D. The ends were cut back, 7 bases at V and 4 bases at J, with 17 bases in the middle. There are 15 residues in the CDR3. Germline loops: CDR1 SGHAT, CDR2 FQNNGV.

The chain uses TRBV5-1 and TRBJ1-2; 8 bases map to TRBD1. CDR1 is SGHRS and CDR2 is YFSETQ in the germline V gene. CDR3 length equals 14 residues. The trim removed 2 bases at V and 8 bases at J, leaving 8 bases unmatched. CDR3 in DNA: TGCGCCAGCAGCTTACGGACAGGGCGGGACGGCTACACCTTC. This encodes CASSLRTGRDGYTF. Together with reference TRBV5-1 and TRBJ1-2, the CDR3 gives the full variable domain: KAGVTQTPRYLIKTRGQQVTLSCSPISGHRSVSWYQQTPGQGLQFLFEYFSETQRNKGNFPGRFSGRQFSNSRSEMNVSTLELGDSALYLCASSLRTGRDGYTFGSGTRLTVV.

The V and J genes are TRBV9 and TRBJ2-7; 11 nucleotides match TRBD1. This CDR3 is built from 16 residues. J gave up 3 bases and V 0 bases, and 5 bases lay outside the gene matches. Germline CDR1 SGDLS, CDR2 YYNGEE. The CDR3 loop is CASSVGGQGVYYEQYF. The DNA for the CDR3 is TGTGCCAGCAGCGTAGGGGGACAGGGGGTTTACTACGAGCAGTACTTC.

The chain uses TRBV2 and TRBJ2-7; D is uncertain. This CDR3 has 11 residues. Germline CDR1 and CDR2: SNHLY and FYNNEI. Trimming stripped 3 bases from V and 2 bases from J, with 2 bases between. This CDR3 reads CASSEAYEQYF. CDR3 coding DNA: TGTGCCAGCAGTGAGGCCTACGAGCAGTACTTC. Full variable domain (rest looked up from reference TRBV2 and TRBJ2-7): EPEVTQTPSHQVTQMGQEVILRCVPISNHLYFYWYRQILGQKVEFLVSFYNNEISEKSEIFDDQFSVERPDGSNFTLKIRSTKLEDSAMYFCASSEAYEQYFGPGTRLTVT.

This clone was seen only once. V usage is TRBV6-1 and J usage is TRBJ1-1, with D unclear. The CDR3 is made up of 13 amino acids. V was trimmed by 4 bases and J by 1 base, leaving 7 bases between them. CDR1 is MNHNS, CDR2 SASEGT, per germline. The CDR3 here is CASSVHKNTEAFF. The CDR3 bases are TGTGCCAGCAGTGTACACAAGAACACTGAAGCTTTCTTT.

The genes are TRBV18 and TRBJ2-5; TRBD1 might be the D (6 bases). V was clipped by 4 bases and J by 5 bases, with 14 bases between them. Germline lookup yields CDR1 KGHSH and CDR2 LQKENI. The CDR3 is 14 amino acids. CDR3 bases: TGTGCCAGCTCACGGTCGCCTAGGGGGGAGACCCAGTACTTC. The encoded protein is CASSRSPRGETQYF.

The V gene is TRBV5-8, the J gene TRBJ1-2, with 8 bases lining up with TRBD1. Trimming cost V 8 bases and J 4 bases; bases outside gene matches: 16. The CDR3 has 16 residues. Germline V gene sequence: CDR1 SGHTS, CDR2 YDEGEE. CDR3 DNA sequence: TGTGCCAGGAGCGTCATTGGGACAGGTTCTCGCTATGGCTACACCTTC. Amino acid sequence: CARSVIGTGSRYGYTF.

This sequence joins TRBV18 and TRBJ1-1, with 7 bases fitting TRBD1. CDR1 is KGHSH, CDR2 LQKENI, per germline. The CDR3 is 13 residues long. The ends lost 10 bases at V and 0 bases at J; junction bases unmatched: 5. CDR3 sequence (DNA): TGTGCCACAAAGGGGGCCCTGAACACTGAAGCTTTCTTT. This gives the protein CATKGALNTEAFF.

This chain links TRBV19 with TRBJ1-2; 7 bases match TRBD1. The CDR3 is 14 residues long. Germline lookup yields CDR1 LNHDA and CDR2 SQIVND (reference sequence). J lost 4 bases, V lost 5 bases, and 7 bases had no gene match. CDR3 in amino acids: CASSPEQGPYGYTF. For the CDR3, the DNA is TGTGCCAGTAGTCCGGAACAGGGGCCCTATGGCTACACCTTC.

The gene calls are TRBV4-3 and TRBJ1-1, with D possibly matching TRBD1 (6 bases). This CDR3 region has 14 residues. The germline V gene has CDR1 LGHNA and CDR2 YSLEER. Deletions cut 6 bases from V and 0 bases from J, with 11 bases between. CDR3 coding DNA: TGCGCCAGCAGAGGGGGTTCCATGAACACTGAAGCTTTCTTT. As protein: CASRGGSMNTEAFF.

V gene TRBV5-6 combines with J gene TRBJ1-2, with a weak D call TRBD1 (5 bases). Germline CDR1 and CDR2: SGHDT and YYEEEE. Between the trimmed V and J ends, which lost 4 bases and 1 base, there was a span of 23 bases. CDR3 length: 18 residues. CDR3 protein: CASSLQTGTPKFNYGYTF. The CDR3 DNA follows: TGTGCCAGCAGCCTACAAACTGGGACTCCGAAATTTAACTATGGCTACACCTTC.

The chain joins TRBV6-6 to TRBJ1-2, with TRBD1 as a possible D gene (5 bases). Germline CDR1 reads MNHNY; CDR2 reads SVGAGI (reference sequence). The length of the CDR3 is 14 residues. Trimming took 6 bases from V and 0 from J, leaving 11 bases between them. This CDR3 is CASRPQGTNYGYTF. CDR3 coding DNA: TGTGCCAGCAGGCCTCAGGGCACTAACTATGGCTACACCTTC.

The rearrangement joins TRBV5-1 to TRBJ2-2; possibly TRBD1 or TRBD2 for D (5 bases each). Germline lookup yields CDR1 SGHRS and CDR2 YFSETQ. V was cut by 6 bases and J by 3 bases, with 15 bases left in between. The CDR3 contains 15 residues. The CDR3 region has the DNA TGCGCCAGCACGTTAGAGCCGGGGCACACCGGGGAGCTGTTTTTT. Its protein product is CASTLEPGHTGELFF.

The V call is TRBV29-1, the J call TRBJ2-4; D might be TRBD2 (5 bases). The CDR3 sequence is 12 residues long. In germline, CDR1 is SQVTM, CDR2 ANQGSEA. Trimming shortened V by 8 bases and J by 5 bases, and 13 bases separated the two germline ends. The CDR3 DNA reads as TGCAGCATTCACGGAGGACAAAACATTCAGTACTTC. Its translation: CSIHGGQNIQYF.

This clone was recorded only once. J is TRBJ1-6 and V is TRBV19; 7 bases are shared with TRBD1. Per the germline V gene, CDR1 is LNHDA and CDR2 is SQIVND (reference sequence). This CDR3 has 14 amino acids. V gave up 6 bases and J gave up 10 bases; unmatched junction bases: 9. CDR3 in DNA: TGTGCCAGTAGGTCAGGGGGGTTAGAATCACCCCTCCACTTT. Residues: CASRSGGLESPLHF.

V usage is TRBV28 and J usage is TRBJ1-5; unclear D gene. The germline V gene has CDR1 MDHEN and CDR2 SYDVKM. This CDR3 has 11 residues. V gave up 8 bases and J gave up 3 bases, with 5 bases separating them. The CDR3 DNA reads as TGTGCCAGCGGATCCAATCAGCCCCAGCATTTT. This gives the protein CASGSNQPQHF.

This clone was recorded a few times. This chain uses TRBV15 with TRBJ2-5, with 12 bases that match TRBD1. There are 17 residues in the CDR3. Germline CDR1 and CDR2: LNHNV and YYDKDF (reference sequence). V dropped 0 bases and J dropped 5; count of bases not matched to a gene: 7. CDR3: CATSRDPGQGARETQYF. In nucleotides, the CDR3 is TGTGCCACCAGCAGAGATCCGGGACAGGGGGCGCGGGAGACCCAGTACTTC.

Only one count was recorded for this clone. This rearrangement joins TRBV6-1 to TRBJ1-2; D unresolved. This CDR3 region has 15 residues. Germline lookup yields CDR1 MNHNS and CDR2 SASEGT. V lost 7 bases and J lost 5, with 20 bases in between. The CDR3 DNA follows: TGTGCCAGCACCCCCCTGGAGGAGGGCGGGTATGGCTACACCTTC. Amino acid sequence: CASTPLEEGGYGYTF.

The rearrangement uses TRBV6-1 and TRBJ2-7, with a weak D call TRBD1 (6 bases). This CDR3 spans 14 amino acids. V was cut by 5 bases and J by 8 bases, with 19 bases left in between. The germline gives CDR1 MNHNS, CDR2 SASEGT. CDR3 sequence reads: CASSSQYGGQKQYF. The CDR3 DNA reads TGTGCCAGCAGTTCCCAATATGGGGGACAAAAGCAGTACTTC.

V is TRBV30 and J is TRBJ2-3; perhaps TRBD2 as D (5 bases). The CDR3 runs to 14 residues. CDR1 is GTSNPN, CDR2 SVGIG, per germline (reference sequence). V lost 8 bases and J 5 bases, leaving 20 bases between the germline ends. DNA for the CDR3: TGTGCCGGCACAAGGGAGCGAAACGGAGATACGCAGTATTTT. It encodes CAGTRERNGDTQYF. Together with reference TRBV30 and TRBJ2-3, the CDR3 gives the full variable domain: SQTIHQWPATLVQPVGSPLSLECTVEGTSNPNLYWYRQAAGRGLQLLFYSVGIGQISSEVPQNLSASRPQDRQFILSSKKLLLSDSGFYLCAGTRERNGDTQYFGPGTRLTVL.

The sample holds one count of this clone. At the DNA level, this CDR3 is encoded by other sequences in the same sample as well. This chain joins TRBV10-2 and TRBJ2-5, with a weak D call TRBD2 (5 bases). V was trimmed by 7 bases and J by 2 bases, leaving 11 bases between them. This CDR3 spans 13 amino acids. From germline, CDR1 is WSHSY and CDR2 SAAADI. The CDR3 sequence: CASKPSGQETQYF. The CDR3 DNA reads as TGCGCCAGCAAGCCGTCGGGGCAAGAGACCCAGTACTTC.